The T cell receptor beta chain under discussion was sequenced for a study of CD8+ T cells in alopecia areata. Study background: Patients in the treated group were given tofacitinib by mouth, 5 to 10 mg twice a day.

The CDR3 runs 13 residues. The V and J ends lost 3 bases and 6 bases, in that order; junction bases with no gene match: 0. Germline V gene data show CDR1 as SGHTA and CDR2 as FQGNSA. Study results and caveats: Amid tofacitinib therapy, many expanded lesional clones stayed present in scalp and blood. Normal-skin resident alphabeta T cells also appear among scalp sample sequences.

Reverse transcribed after extraction, RNA yielded cDNA as the sequencing template. The assay was immunoSEQ multiplex PCR, and TCRdb's table has in-frame clones only and misses some. Among about 88,000 clones listed, roughly two fifths were seen once. Turning to this clone: The antigen is unknown.

The treatment here: oral pan-JAK inhibitor, 5-10 mg twice daily. Alopecia areata patients provided lesional scalp punch biopsies and peripheral blood, both collected for the study. The chain is built from TRBV7-2 and TRBJ2-3, with 10 bases fitting TRBD2. The material was CD8+ T cells sorted from blood, obtained at week 24, from a patient treated with tofacitinib. The source is a human donor with alopecia areata. In nucleotides, the CDR3 is TGTGCCAGCAGCTTTAGCGGGAGGGATACGCAGTATTTT. Amino acid sequence: CASSFSGRDTQYF.